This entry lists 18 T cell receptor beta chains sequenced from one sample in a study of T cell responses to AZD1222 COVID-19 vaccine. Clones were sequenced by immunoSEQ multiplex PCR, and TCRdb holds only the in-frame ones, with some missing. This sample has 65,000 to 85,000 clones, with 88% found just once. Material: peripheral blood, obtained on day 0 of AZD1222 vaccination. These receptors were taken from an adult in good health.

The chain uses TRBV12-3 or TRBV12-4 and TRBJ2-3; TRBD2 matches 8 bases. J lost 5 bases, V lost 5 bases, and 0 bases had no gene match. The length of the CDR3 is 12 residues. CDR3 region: CASSTSGDTQYF. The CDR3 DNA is TGTGCCAGCAGTACTAGCGGAGATACGCAGTATTTT.

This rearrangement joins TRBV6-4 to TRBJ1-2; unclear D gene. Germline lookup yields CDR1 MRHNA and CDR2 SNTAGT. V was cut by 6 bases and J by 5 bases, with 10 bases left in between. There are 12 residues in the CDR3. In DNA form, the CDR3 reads TGTGCCAGCAGGGTAGGGAGGTATGGCTACACCTTC. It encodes CASRVGRYGYTF.

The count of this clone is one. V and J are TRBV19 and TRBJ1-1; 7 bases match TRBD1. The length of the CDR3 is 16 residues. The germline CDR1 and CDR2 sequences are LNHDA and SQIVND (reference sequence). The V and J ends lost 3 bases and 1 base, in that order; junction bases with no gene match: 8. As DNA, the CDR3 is TGTGCCAGTAGTATGAGATCCGGGACAGCGAACACTGAAGCTTTCTTT. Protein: CASSMRSGTANTEAFF.

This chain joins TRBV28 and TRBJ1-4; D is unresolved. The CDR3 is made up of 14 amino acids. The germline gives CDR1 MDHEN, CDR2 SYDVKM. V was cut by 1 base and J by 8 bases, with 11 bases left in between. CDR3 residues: CASSLSPTEEKLFF. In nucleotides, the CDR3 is TGTGCCAGCAGTTTATCCCCTACGGAGGAAAAACTGTTTTTT.

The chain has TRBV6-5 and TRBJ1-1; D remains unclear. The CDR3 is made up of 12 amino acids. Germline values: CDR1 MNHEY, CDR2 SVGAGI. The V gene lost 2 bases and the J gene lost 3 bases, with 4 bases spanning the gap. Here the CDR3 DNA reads TGTGCCAGCAGTTACGCAGACACTGAAGCTTTCTTT. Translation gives CASSYADTEAFF.

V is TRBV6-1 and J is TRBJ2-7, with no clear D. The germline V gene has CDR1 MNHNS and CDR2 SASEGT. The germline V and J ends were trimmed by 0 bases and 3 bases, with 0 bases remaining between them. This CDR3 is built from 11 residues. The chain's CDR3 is CASSEAYEQYV. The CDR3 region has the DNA TGTGCCAGCAGTGAAGCCTACGAGCAGTACGTC.

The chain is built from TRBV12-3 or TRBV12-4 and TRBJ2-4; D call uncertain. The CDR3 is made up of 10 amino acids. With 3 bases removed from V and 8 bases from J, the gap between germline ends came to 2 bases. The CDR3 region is CASSFDIQYF. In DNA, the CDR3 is TGTGCCAGCAGTTTTGACATTCAGTACTTC.

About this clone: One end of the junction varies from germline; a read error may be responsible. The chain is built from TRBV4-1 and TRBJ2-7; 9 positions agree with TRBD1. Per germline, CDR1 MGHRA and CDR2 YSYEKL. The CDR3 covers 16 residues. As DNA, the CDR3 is TGCGCCAGCAGCCAACCCCAGACAGGGGGTCCCTACGGGCAGTACTTC. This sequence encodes CASSQPQTGGPYGQYF.

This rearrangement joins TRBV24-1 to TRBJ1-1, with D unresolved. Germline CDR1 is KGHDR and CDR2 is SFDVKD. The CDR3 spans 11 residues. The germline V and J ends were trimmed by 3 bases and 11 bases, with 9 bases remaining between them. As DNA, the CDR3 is TGTGCCACCAGTGATGGGATGGGGGCTTTCTTT. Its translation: CATSDGMGAFF.

CDR3 loop: CASSAATAAGMVGYTF. CDR3 DNA sequence: TGTGCCAGCAGCGCAGCAACGGCCGCCGGGATGGTTGGCTACACCTTC. The chain is built from TRBV11-2 and TRBJ1-2; D unclear. Germline V lookup: CDR1 SGHAT, CDR2 FQNNGV. Trimming stripped 5 bases from V and 7 bases from J, with 23 bases between. The CDR3 contains 16 residues.

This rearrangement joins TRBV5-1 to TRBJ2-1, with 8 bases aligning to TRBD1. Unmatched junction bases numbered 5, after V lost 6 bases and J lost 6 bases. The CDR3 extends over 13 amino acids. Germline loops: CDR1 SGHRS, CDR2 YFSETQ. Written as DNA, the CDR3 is TGCGCCAGCACGACAGGGGAAGGCAATGAGCAGTTCTTC. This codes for CASTTGEGNEQFF.

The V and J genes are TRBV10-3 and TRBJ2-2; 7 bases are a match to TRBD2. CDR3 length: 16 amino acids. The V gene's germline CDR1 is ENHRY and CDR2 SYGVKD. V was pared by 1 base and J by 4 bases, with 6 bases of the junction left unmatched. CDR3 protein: CAISEFGGGSTGELFF. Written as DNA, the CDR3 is TGTGCCATCAGTGAGTTCGGGGGAGGGAGCACCGGGGAGCTGTTTTTT.

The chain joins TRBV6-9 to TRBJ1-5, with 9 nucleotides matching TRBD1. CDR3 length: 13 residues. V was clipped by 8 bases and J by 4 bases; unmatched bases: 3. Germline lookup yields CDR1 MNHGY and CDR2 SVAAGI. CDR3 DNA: TGTGCCAGCGCCGGACAGGGGAATCAGCCCCAGCATTTT. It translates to CASAGQGNQPQHF.

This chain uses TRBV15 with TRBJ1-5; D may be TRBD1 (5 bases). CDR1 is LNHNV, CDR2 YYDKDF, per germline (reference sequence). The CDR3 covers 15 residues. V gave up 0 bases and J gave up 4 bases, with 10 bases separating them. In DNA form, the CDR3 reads TGTGCCACCAGCAGAGATCAGGGCGGTAATCAGCCCCAGCATTTT. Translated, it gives CATSRDQGGNQPQHF.

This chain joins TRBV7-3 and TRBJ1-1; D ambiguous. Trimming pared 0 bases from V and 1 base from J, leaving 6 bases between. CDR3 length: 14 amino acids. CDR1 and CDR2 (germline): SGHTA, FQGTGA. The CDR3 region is CASSLTPGNTEAFF. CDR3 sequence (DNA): TGTGCCAGCAGCTTAACCCCGGGGAACACTGAAGCTTTCTTT.

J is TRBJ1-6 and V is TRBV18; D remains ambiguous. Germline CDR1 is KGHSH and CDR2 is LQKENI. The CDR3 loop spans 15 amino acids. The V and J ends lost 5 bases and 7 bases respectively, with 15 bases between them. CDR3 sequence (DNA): TGTGCCAGCTCAGACGGTTGGGGAGACAATTCACCCCTCCACTTT. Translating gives CASSDGWGDNSPLHF. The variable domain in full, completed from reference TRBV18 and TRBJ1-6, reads NAGVMQNPRHLVRRRGQEARLRCSPMKGHSHVYWYRQLPEEGLKFMVYLQKENIIDESGMPKERFSAEFPKEGPSILRIQQVVRGDSAAYFCASSDGWGDNSPLHFGNGTRLTVT.

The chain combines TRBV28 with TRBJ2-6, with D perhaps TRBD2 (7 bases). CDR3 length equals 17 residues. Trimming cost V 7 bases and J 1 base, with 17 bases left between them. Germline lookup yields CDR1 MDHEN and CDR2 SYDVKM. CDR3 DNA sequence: TGTGCCAGCACCCTTGGGGGGGGGCTGTCTGGGGCCAACGTCCTGACTTTC. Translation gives CASTLGGGLSGANVLTF.

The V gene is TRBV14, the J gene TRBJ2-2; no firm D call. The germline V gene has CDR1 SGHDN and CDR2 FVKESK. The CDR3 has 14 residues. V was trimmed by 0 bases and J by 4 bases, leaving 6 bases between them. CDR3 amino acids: CASSQELGTGELFF. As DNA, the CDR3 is TGTGCCAGCAGCCAAGAGTTGGGCACCGGGGAGCTGTTTTTT.